These T cell receptor beta chains were read from a single sample in a study of cytomegalovirus exposure and HLA in healthy donors. Clones were read by immunoSEQ multiplex PCR, and TCRdb kept only the in-frame ones, dropping some. Found here are around 100,000 clones, approximately 70% of them singletons; the top ten hold around 0.79%. Input material: PBMCs. These TCRs come from a woman in her 30s in good health and CMV-seronegative. Both conserved end residues are part of each CDR3. D genes are given only for firm matches. Some rows have no size entry. The others give once, few or many, or a class for an expanded clone.

CDR3nt | CDR3aa | abundance | d_gene | j_gene | v_gene
TGCGCCAGCAGCTTGTCGGGACAGGGAGACGAAAAACTGTTTTTT | CASSLSGQGDEKLFF | NA | TRBD1 | TRBJ1-4 | TRBV5-1
TGTGCCAGCTCACCCTCGGACAGGAGTTATGAAGCTTTCTTT | CASSPSDRSYEAFF | NA | TRBD1 | TRBJ1-1 | TRBV18
TGCAGCGTTGGGGACTGGGTAGCTTTCTTT | CSVGDWVAFF | once | NA | TRBJ1-1 | TRBV29-1
TGTGCCAGCAGTGAAGGGTGGGGGCACTCCTACGAGCAGTACTTC | CASSEGWGHSYEQYF | NA | NA | TRBJ2-7 | TRBV2
TGTGCCACCGGCCCCGGGGGGGACAGCCAGCCCCAGCATTTT | CATGPGGDSQPQHF | NA | TRBD1 | TRBJ1-5 | TRBV27
TGTGCCATCAGTGAACCGACCTCGGGCGGGAGGGGCACAGATACGCAGTATTTT | CAISEPTSGGRGTDTQYF | NA | TRBD2 | TRBJ2-3 | TRBV10-3
TGTGCCAGCAAGGTGGACAGGTCACATGGAAACACCATATATTTT | CASKVDRSHGNTIYF | NA | TRBD1 | TRBJ1-3 | TRBV6-1
TGTGCCAGCAGCCCAGGGTCCCCTGAAGCTTTCTTT | CASSPGSPEAFF | NA | NA | TRBJ1-1 | TRBV7-8
TGTGCCAGCAGCTTAACCGCGGGAGCCATCTACGAGCAGTACTTC | CASSLTAGAIYEQYF | NA | TRBD2 | TRBJ2-7 | TRBV7-8
TGTGCCGTGGGACTAGCAGACTACAATGAGCAGTTCTTC | CAVGLADYNEQFF | few | TRBD2 | TRBJ2-1 | TRBV6-5
TGTGCCAGCAGTGATGAGGGCTATCCATTGGGTACGCAGTATTTT | CASSDEGYPLGTQYF | NA | NA | TRBJ2-3 | TRBV6-1
TGTGCCAGCAGCTTAGATCGGAACACTGAAGCTTTCTTT | CASSLDRNTEAFF | once | NA | TRBJ1-1 | TRBV13
TGCAGCGCCCTCGGGGGAGGTGGCTACACCTTC | CSALGGGGYTF | NA | NA | TRBJ1-2 | TRBV29-1
TGCGCCAGCAGCCAAGGTTCGGGGTTTGCGGACACTGAAGCTTTCTTT | CASSQGSGFADTEAFF | NA | NA | TRBJ1-1 | TRBV4-3
TGCGCCAGCAGGGAGGACTACTACGAGCAGTACTTC | CASREDYYEQYF | once | NA | TRBJ2-7 | TRBV5-1
TGTGCCAGCAGTTCAGGGGGCCGGGTGAACGAGCAGTACTTC | CASSSGGRVNEQYF | NA | TRBD1 | TRBJ2-7 | TRBV6-6
TGTGCCAGCAGCTCCCCCTGGACAGGGCGGGGCACCGGGGAGCTGTTTTTT | CASSSPWTGRGTGELFF | NA | TRBD1 | TRBJ2-2 | TRBV7-9
TGTGCCAGTAGTATCGGGGGACAGACCTTAACCTATGGCTACACCTTC | CASSIGGQTLTYGYTF | NA | TRBD1 | TRBJ1-2 | TRBV19
TGTGCCAGCAGCTTAAGTCCCAGACGGACAGGCCAGCCCCAGTACTTC | CASSLSPRRTGQPQYF | NA | TRBD1 | TRBJ2-5 | TRBV7-9
TGTGCCAGCTCATCTGGAGGGACTGAAGCTTTCTTT | CASSSGGTEAFF | NA | NA | TRBJ1-1 | TRBV18
TGTGCCAGCTCACCGGGGAGGGTGGGCGGCTACACCTTC | CASSPGRVGGYTF | NA | NA | TRBJ1-2 | TRBV27
TGTGCCAGTAGTTTGGCAGGGTACTATGGCTACACCTTC | CASSLAGYYGYTF | NA | NA | TRBJ1-2 | TRBV19
TGCGCCAGCAGCCAGGAGGGACAGATATTCTCTGGAAACACCATATATTTT | CASSQEGQIFSGNTIYF | NA | TRBD1 | TRBJ1-3 | TRBV5-1
TGTGCCAGCAGCTCGGGGACAGGGGTGAACACTGAAGCTTTCTTT | CASSSGTGVNTEAFF | NA | TRBD1 | TRBJ1-1 | TRBV7-3
TGTGCCAGCAGCTCAACGACTGCCGGGGAGCTGTTTTTT | CASSSTTAGELFF | NA | NA | TRBJ2-2 | TRBV7-2